The 8 T cell receptor beta chains presented below share a single source sample, sequenced in a study of T cell responses to AZD1222 COVID-19 vaccine. Generated by immunoSEQ multiplex PCR, the TCRdb table keeps only in-frame clones and is missing some. The sample yields more than 90,000 clones, roughly 90% seen once. The specimen comprised peripheral blood, sampled 28 days after the second AZD1222 dose. The receptors were sampled from an adult who received the AZD1222 COVID-19 vaccine.

The chain uses TRBV5-4 and TRBJ2-2; D may be TRBD2 (5 bases). Looked up from germline, CDR1 is SGHNT and CDR2 is YYREEE (reference sequence). V was clipped by 6 bases and J by 4 bases, with 13 bases between them. This CDR3 region has 14 residues. The DNA for the CDR3 is TGTGCCAGCACTCTAAGAGGGCCCACCGGGGAGCTGTTTTTT. This codes for CASTLRGPTGELFF.

The V gene is TRBV18, the J gene TRBJ2-5; D gene ambiguous. The V end was cut by 0 bases, the J end by 5 bases, with 7 bases between. CDR3 length: 13 amino acids. The V gene's germline CDR1 is KGHSH and CDR2 LQKENI. This CDR3 is CASSPPIGETQYF. The DNA for the CDR3 is TGTGCCAGCTCACCACCGATCGGGGAGACCCAGTACTTC.

V gene TRBV7-3 combines with J gene TRBJ2-2; no reliable D call. CDR3 size: 13 residues. The germline V gene encodes CDR1 SGHTA and CDR2 FQGTGA. V was pared by 2 bases and J by 7 bases, with 8 bases between. The CDR3, as DNA: TGTGCCAGCAGCTTACGTCCCGACGGGGAGCTGTTTTTT. Its translation: CASSLRPDGELFF.

The chain has TRBV12-2 and TRBJ1-6. TRBV12-2 is recorded as a pseudogene. This CDR3 has 19 amino acids. The CDR3 nucleotides are TGTGCAAGTCGCTTAGATGCTTGGGGAGTTTGCTCCTATAATTCACCCCTCCACTTT. This sequence encodes CASRLDAWGVCSYNSPLHF.

With regard to this clone: Different DNA sequences within this sample yield the same CDR3. CDR3 coding DNA: TGTGCCAGCAGTCCCCGGACAGGGGGCTACGAGCAGTACTTC. This codes for CASSPRTGGYEQYF. The gene calls are TRBV27 and TRBJ2-7; 10 bases map to TRBD1. The ends lost 5 bases at V and 3 bases at J; junction bases unmatched: 4. The CDR3 extends over 14 amino acids. Germline V gene lookup returns CDR1 MNHEY and CDR2 SMNVEV (reference sequence).

In this sample, this clone turned up once. V is TRBV18 and J is TRBJ1-4, with a tentative D call TRBD1 (5 bases). V was trimmed by 6 bases and J by 7 bases, leaving 18 bases between them. The CDR3 covers 15 residues. Germline V gene lookup returns CDR1 KGHSH and CDR2 LQKENI. This chain's CDR3 is CASSPFSRGSEKLFF. The CDR3 DNA reads TGTGCCAGCTCCCCTTTTTCTCGGGGGAGTGAAAAACTGTTTTTT.

The chain joins TRBV29-1 to TRBJ2-2, with D possibly TRBD1 on 6 matching bases. Trimming stripped 6 bases from V and 4 bases from J, with 15 bases between. This CDR3 region has 14 residues. Germline V gene sequence: CDR1 SQVTM, CDR2 ANQGSEA. The CDR3 DNA reads TGCAGCGTCGGCACAGGGATGGGCACCGGGGAGCTGTTTTTT. It specifies CSVGTGMGTGELFF.

J is TRBJ2-5 and V is TRBV6-4, with D perhaps matching TRBD2 (5 bases). This CDR3 has 13 residues. Germline CDR1 MRHNA, CDR2 SNTAGT. V was pared by 8 bases and J by 0 bases, with 10 bases between. The chain's CDR3 is CASPAGHQETQYF. As DNA, the CDR3 is TGTGCCAGCCCCGCGGGCCACCAAGAGACCCAGTACTTC.